This TCR beta chain was obtained from a study of PD-1 blockade in classical Hodgkin lymphoma. Study in general: Nivolumab dosed at 3 mg/kg went to patients intravenously every 2 weeks.

For this clone: The antigen remains undetermined.

This CDR3 has 16 amino acids. CDR1 GTSNPN and CDR2 SVGIG come from the germline V gene (reference sequence). J lost 7 bases, V lost 0 bases, and 11 bases had no gene match. The assay was immunoSEQ multiplex PCR, and TCRdb's table has in-frame clones only and misses some. The sample consists of roughly 30,000 clones, approximately 79% of them appearing once. Time point in this sample: cycle 4 day 1 (C4D1), after around six weeks of nivolumab. Following autologous stem cell transplantation, relapse occurred in every patient, and exposure to brentuximab vedotin varied. Purification of CD4+ T cells from thawed PBMCs was achieved by magnetic negative selection. Findings of the study overall: Complete responders possessed baseline diversity comparable to newly diagnosed patients. Researchers reported that CD4+ TCR diversity, though not CD8+, rose significantly by C4D1. Why the repertoires differ is still unclear, perhaps disease activity or prior therapy.

Specimen: CD4+ T cells from blood, collected before the fourth cycle of nivolumab. This chain joins TRBV30 and TRBJ1-4, with 7 bases aligning to TRBD1. This TCR was sampled from a human donor with classical Hodgkin lymphoma. The CDR3 sequence is CAWSVVKGASGEKLFF. Written as DNA, the CDR3 is TGTGCCTGGAGTGTAGTTAAGGGGGCCTCTGGTGAAAAACTGTTTTTT.